This TCR beta chain is drawn from a study of blood T cell repertoires in COVID-19. About the research overall: Samples of COVID-19 (acute and convalescent) were obtained from the United States, Italy and Spain.

The data were produced by immunoSEQ multiplex PCR, yet TCRdb's version contains in-frame clones alone and is incomplete. The sample contains 65,000 to 90,000 clones, 88% of which appear only once. The CDR3 sequence is 15 residues long. The germline CDR1 and CDR2 sequences are MGHRA and YSYEKL. The V end lost 2 bases, the J end lost 1 base, and 11 bases lay between the germline ends. Sequencing was done on a sample of peripheral blood. V gene TRBV4-1 combines with J gene TRBJ1-1; D call uncertain. This clonotype originated in a woman of 80 years or more with acute or convalescent COVID-19. The CDR3 DNA follows: TGCGCCAGCAGCCAAATGCTGGCAGGGAACACTGAAGCTTTCTTT. Translated, it gives CASSQMLAGNTEAFF.